The next 29 T cell receptor beta chains were all read from a single sample in a study of vaccination and CD4 T cells after COVID-19. MiXCR was run by TCRdb on the PCR reads, yielding one entry per CDR3 protein. The top ten clones hold 5% to 6% of a sample with tens of thousands of distinct CDR3 sequences, around 49% of them seen once. Stated time point: late sampling 161 to 241 days after vaccination in three convalescent patients. The sample here was CD4+ T cells from blood, taken about 7 months after SARS-CoV-2 vaccination. The receptor source for this set is a human donor who had recovered from COVID-19.

The table lists this clonotype with a few counts. CDR3 loop: CSAGAGTGSGYTF. The CDR3 region has the DNA TGCAGTGCTGGGGCCGGGACAGGGAGCGGCTACACCTTC. The chain has TRBV20-1 and TRBJ1-2; 9 nucleotides agree with TRBD1. J was trimmed by 8 bases and V by 5 bases; bases with no gene match: 9. The CDR3 has 13 residues. Germline values: CDR1 DFQATT, CDR2 SNEGSKA (reference sequence).

The CDR3 DNA is TGTGCCATCAGTGACGAAAGGGGGGGTTACAATACGCAGTATTTT. Translated, it gives CAISDERGGYNTQYF. The V and J genes are TRBV10-3 and TRBJ2-3; a possible D gene is TRBD2 (7 bases). Germline lookup yields CDR1 ENHRY and CDR2 SYGVKD. Trimming shortened V by 3 bases and J by 7 bases, and 17 bases separated the two germline ends. The CDR3 is 15 residues long.

V is TRBV20-1 and J is TRBJ2-7; 7 positions match TRBD2. The junction had 5 bases not matched to a gene; V was cut back by 0 bases and J by 3 bases. Per germline, CDR1 DFQATT and CDR2 SNEGSKA (reference sequence). The CDR3 is made up of 14 amino acids. The CDR3 nucleotides are TGCAGTGCTAGAGATCGCGGGAGACGCTACGAGCAGTACTTC. Translating it yields CSARDRGRRYEQYF.

This chain links TRBV5-4 with TRBJ2-7; weak D call: TRBD1 (6 bases). The CDR3 runs 14 residues. V was clipped by 3 bases and J by 6 bases, with 16 bases between them. Looked up from germline, CDR1 is SGHNT and CDR2 is YYREEE (reference sequence). The CDR3 protein is CASSSYRAESEQYF. The CDR3 DNA is TGTGCCAGCAGCTCCTACAGGGCCGAGAGCGAGCAGTACTTC.

This clonotype appeared a few times. The CDR3 region is CASSDRLAGADTQYF. DNA of the CDR3: TGTGCCAGCAGTGACCGACTAGCGGGAGCAGATACGCAGTATTTT. The V and J genes are TRBV6-4 and TRBJ2-3; 12 bases line up with TRBD2. Trimming took 2 bases from V and 4 from J; bases not matched to a gene: 1. CDR3 length equals 15 residues. CDR1 and CDR2 (germline): MRHNA, SNTAGT.

The chain combines TRBV7-2 with TRBJ1-5; D not certain. Trimming cost V 1 base and J 1 base, with 5 bases left between them. CDR3 length: 14 residues. Germline loops: CDR1 SGHTA, CDR2 FQGNSA. DNA of the CDR3: TGTGCCAGCAGCTTAGAGGTCAGCAATCAGCCCCAGCATTTT. It yields the protein CASSLEVSNQPQHF.

The CDR3: CASSFVLSSYEQYF. The CDR3 DNA sequence: TGTGCCAGCAGCTTTGTACTAAGCTCCTACGAGCAGTACTTC. The J gene is TRBJ2-7, the V gene TRBV5-5; no clear D. The V gene's germline CDR1 is SGHKS and CDR2 YYEKEE (reference sequence). The CDR3 runs 14 residues. V dropped 2 bases and J dropped 0 bases, with 9 bases sitting between them.

V gene TRBV7-6 combines with J gene TRBJ2-7; TRBD1 matches 8 bases. This CDR3 comprises 15 residues. In germline, CDR1 is SGHVS, CDR2 FNYEAQ. V lost 0 bases and J lost 7; bases outside the gene matches: 8. The CDR3 DNA follows: TGTGCCAGCAGCTTAGCATCTCAGGGGGCAAGAGAGCAGTACTTC. This sequence encodes CASSLASQGAREQYF.

The V gene is TRBV7-8, the J gene TRBJ2-7; 8 bases fit TRBD1. Germline V lookup: CDR1 SGHVS, CDR2 FQNEAQ. Trimming removed 7 bases from V and 2 bases from J; junction bases left unmatched: 7. The CDR3 is 14 residues long. Here the CDR3 DNA reads TGTGCCAGCACCAGCGACAGGGGACCCTACGAGCAGTACTTC. It yields the protein CASTSDRGPYEQYF.

The rearrangement joins TRBV19 to TRBJ2-3, with D tentatively TRBD1 (5 bases). The CDR3 runs to 16 residues. Germline values: CDR1 LNHDA, CDR2 SQIVND (reference sequence). Trimming pared 1 base from V and 6 bases from J, leaving 17 bases between. CDR3 sequence reads: CASSIVFVGSGDTQYF. In DNA form, the CDR3 reads TGTGCCAGTAGTATAGTTTTCGTGGGCTCAGGGGATACGCAGTATTTT.

This sequence joins TRBV27 and TRBJ2-3; D is perhaps TRBD1 (6 bases). Germline lookup yields CDR1 MNHEY and CDR2 SMNVEV (reference sequence). The CDR3 loop spans 17 amino acids. Trimming took 6 bases from V and 2 from J, leaving 21 bases between them. The CDR3 region has the DNA TGTGCCAGCAGACCAACCAAAAACAACAGGGACACAGATACGCAGTATTTT. It translates to CASRPTKNNRDTDTQYF.

The gene calls are TRBV6-4 and TRBJ2-5; D is perhaps TRBD2 (5 bases). CDR1 and CDR2 from the germline V gene are MRHNA and SNTAGT. The length of the CDR3 is 15 residues. V was pared by 0 bases and J by 5 bases, with 13 bases between. The CDR3 DNA reads TGTGCCAGCAGTGACTCCGAAGGGCGCGGGGAGACCCAGTACTTC. This translates into CASSDSEGRGETQYF.

The rearrangement links TRBV2 to TRBJ2-5; D uncertain. Germline values: CDR1 SNHLY, CDR2 FYNNEI. The CDR3 runs 13 residues. The V gene lost 5 bases and the J gene lost 0 bases, with 7 bases spanning the gap. The chain's CDR3 is CASSPWYQETQYF. The CDR3 DNA sequence: TGTGCCAGCAGTCCCTGGTACCAAGAGACCCAGTACTTC.

The CDR3 loop is CASSNLGQSGLYYGYTF. In DNA, the CDR3 is TGTGCCAGCAGCAACTTAGGACAGTCCGGTCTTTACTATGGCTACACCTTC. The gene calls are TRBV27 and TRBJ1-2; maybe TRBD1 (6 bases). The length of the CDR3 is 17 residues. CDR1 and CDR2 (germline): MNHEY, SMNVEV (reference sequence). The V end was cut by 6 bases, the J end by 3 bases, with 23 bases between.

In this sample, this clonotype turned up a few times. The rearrangement links TRBV20-1 to TRBJ2-5; D is possibly TRBD1 or TRBD2 (5 bases each). This CDR3 comprises 14 residues. Trimming left V 3 bases short and J 2 bases short, with 13 bases between. The V gene's germline CDR1 is DFQATT and CDR2 SNEGSKA (reference sequence). CDR3 loop: CSASRELPQETQYF. CDR3 coding DNA: TGCAGTGCTAGCAGGGAGTTACCTCAAGAGACCCAGTACTTC.

This clonotype was detected only a few times. The chain uses TRBV7-6 and TRBJ2-7, with D possibly matching TRBD2 (5 bases). This CDR3 spans 13 amino acids. Looked up from germline, CDR1 is SGHVS and CDR2 is FNYEAQ. The V end was cut by 1 base, the J end by 6 bases, with 10 bases between. The CDR3 DNA is TGTGCCAGCAGCTTAGGAACTAGTCTCGAGCAGTACTTC. The encoded protein is CASSLGTSLEQYF.

CDR3 region: CSARSPGSTYYEQYF. The CDR3 coding sequence is TGCAGTGCCCGCTCCCCTGGCAGTACTTACTACGAGCAGTACTTC. The chain employs TRBV20-1 and TRBJ2-7; no clear D gene. The V gene lost 6 bases and the J gene lost 3 bases, with 21 bases spanning the gap. Germline CDR1 reads DFQATT; CDR2 reads SNEGSKA (reference sequence). The length of the CDR3 is 15 residues.

The chain joins TRBV19 to TRBJ2-7, with 12 bases identical to TRBD2. Trimming removed 4 bases from V and 4 bases from J; junction bases left unmatched: 5. The V gene's germline CDR1 is LNHDA and CDR2 SQIVND (reference sequence). The CDR3 sequence is 15 residues long. The CDR3 DNA reads TGTGCCAGTAGTACGACTAGCGGGAGTGTTTACGAGCAGTACTTC. This sequence encodes CASSTTSGSVYEQYF.

The CDR3 spells CASSLGQGWAQPQHF. The CDR3 coding sequence is TGTGCCAGCAGCTTAGGACAGGGGTGGGCTCAGCCCCAGCATTTT. This chain uses TRBV7-2 with TRBJ1-5; 8 positions match TRBD1. This CDR3 comprises 15 residues. The germline V gene has CDR1 SGHTA and CDR2 FQGNSA. J gave up 6 bases and V 1 base, and 5 bases lay outside the gene matches.

The rearrangement joins TRBV6-1 to TRBJ2-5, with D unclear. Trimming took off 10 bases at V and 2 bases at J, with 17 bases between the two ends. Germline V gives CDR1 MNHNS, CDR2 SASEGT. The CDR3 spans 14 residues. CDR3 protein: CAIKQTGSQETQYF. CDR3 DNA sequence: TGTGCCATCAAACAAACGGGCAGTCAAGAGACCCAGTACTTC.

This clonotype was counted between two and nine times. The gene calls are TRBV7-9 and TRBJ2-3; 8 nucleotides match TRBD1. The CDR3 has 16 residues. Per the germline V gene, CDR1 is SEHNR and CDR2 is FQNEAQ (reference sequence). V lost 1 base, J lost 0 bases, and 3 bases stayed unmatched. The CDR3 sequence is CASSLGTGTSTDTQYF. CDR3 nucleotide sequence: TGTGCCAGCAGCTTAGGGACAGGGACTAGCACAGATACGCAGTATTTT. Combining the CDR3 with reference TRBV7-9 and TRBJ2-3 gives the whole variable domain DTGVSQNPRHKITKRGQNVTFRCDPISEHNRLYWYRQTLGQGPEFLTYFQNEAQLEKSRLLSDRFSAERPKGSFSTLEIQRTEQGDSAMYLCASSLGTGTSTDTQYFGPGTRLTVL.

This clonotype was observed a handful of times. V and J are TRBV6-5 and TRBJ1-1; 10 bases line up with TRBD1. The V segment lost 2 bases and the J segment 5 bases; nucleotides outside the gene matches: 8. Germline values: CDR1 MNHEY, CDR2 SVGAGI. This CDR3 is built from 16 residues. The CDR3 DNA is TGTGCCAGCAGTTACCCCGACAGGGGGCGAGGGACTGAAGCTTTCTTT. Residues: CASSYPDRGRGTEAFF.

This clonotype turned up a few times. This chain connects TRBV27 to TRBJ1-6; D is possibly TRBD1 (6 bases). The germline CDR1 and CDR2 sequences are MNHEY and SMNVEV (reference sequence). The CDR3 consists of 15 residues. Deletions cut 3 bases from V and 2 bases from J, with 8 bases between. The CDR3 DNA sequence: TGTGCCAGCAGTTTGGGGGCCCCCTATAATTCACCCCTCCACTTT. Protein sequence: CASSLGAPYNSPLHF.

The chain has TRBV20-1 and TRBJ2-5, with 16 positions matching TRBD2. With 5 bases clipped from V and 1 base from J, the junction kept 7 bases outside the gene matches. The CDR3 has 17 residues. CDR1 is DFQATT and CDR2 is SNEGSKA in the germline V gene (reference sequence). The CDR3 DNA is TGCAGTGCTCGGGGACTAGCGGGAGGGCCCCGCCAAGAGACCCAGTACTTC. Its translation is CSARGLAGGPRQETQYF.

This clonotype was observed a handful of times. V usage is TRBV7-8 and J usage is TRBJ1-1; no clear D. Trimming pared 2 bases from V and 4 bases from J, leaving 8 bases between. Germline CDR1 reads SGHVS; CDR2 reads FQNEAQ. This CDR3 comprises 13 residues. CDR3 amino acids: CASSLRALTEAFF. In DNA, the CDR3 is TGTGCCAGCAGCTTAAGGGCACTCACTGAAGCTTTCTTT.

This clonotype has only a few counts. This sequence joins TRBV20-1 and TRBJ1-5; D might be TRBD1 (6 bases). The CDR3 length is 13 residues. Between the trimmed V and J ends, which lost 4 bases and 4 bases, there was a span of 11 bases. Per germline, CDR1 DFQATT and CDR2 SNEGSKA (reference sequence). The CDR3 DNA reads TGCAGTGCTACAAGTACAGGGAATCAGCCCCAGCATTTT. It translates to CSATSTGNQPQHF.

The genes are TRBV5-4 and TRBJ2-7, with 9 bases fitting TRBD2. This CDR3 region has 13 residues. V dropped 4 bases and J dropped 9; count of bases not matched to a gene: 8. Germline CDR1 and CDR2: SGHNT and YYREEE (reference sequence). The CDR3 region is CASSPGLASPQYF. The CDR3 nucleotides read TGTGCCAGCAGCCCGGGACTAGCTTCCCCGCAGTACTTC.

The rearrangement uses TRBV12-1 and TRBJ2-2. TRBV12-1 is flagged as a pseudogene. The CDR3 loop spans 14 amino acids. CDR3 residues: CASSFLQRTGELFF. CDR3 in DNA: TGTGCCAGCAGCTTTCTCCAGCGCACCGGGGAGCTGTTTTTT.

The CDR3 region is CAISEYTSGRAGETQYF. For the CDR3, the DNA is TGTGCCATCAGTGAATACACTAGCGGGAGGGCCGGGGAGACCCAGTACTTC. The rearrangement uses TRBV10-3 and TRBJ2-5, with 13 bases matching TRBD2. With 3 bases clipped from V and 5 bases from J, the junction kept 9 bases outside the gene matches. CDR3 length: 17 residues. Germline CDR1 is ENHRY and CDR2 is SYGVKD.